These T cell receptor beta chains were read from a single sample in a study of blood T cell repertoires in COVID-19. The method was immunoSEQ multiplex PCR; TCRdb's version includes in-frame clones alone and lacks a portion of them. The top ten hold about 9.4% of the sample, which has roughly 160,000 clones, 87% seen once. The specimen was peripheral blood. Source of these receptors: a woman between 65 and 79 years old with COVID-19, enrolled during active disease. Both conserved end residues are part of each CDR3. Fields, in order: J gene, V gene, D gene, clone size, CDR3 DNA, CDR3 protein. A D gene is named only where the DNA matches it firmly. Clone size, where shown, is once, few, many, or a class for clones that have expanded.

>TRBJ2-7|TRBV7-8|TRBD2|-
TGTGCCAGCAGCCGTAGTCGATCTAGCGGGGCCTACGAGCAGTACTTC
CASSRSRSSGAYEQYF
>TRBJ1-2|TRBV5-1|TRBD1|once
TGCGCCAGCAGCTGGGGACAGGGGGATGGCTACACCTTC
CASSWGQGDGYTF
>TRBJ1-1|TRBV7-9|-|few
TGTGCCAGCAGGCTATTGAACACTGAAGCTTTCTTT
CASRLLNTEAFF
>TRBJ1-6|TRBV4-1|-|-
TGCGCCAGCAGCCTGGAGGCAGGGACTTTAAGTTCACCCCTCCACTTT
CASSLEAGTLSSPLHF
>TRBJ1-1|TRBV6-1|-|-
TGTGCCAGCAGTGAAGCGCGGGCGGCGAACACTGAAGCTTTCTTT
CASSEARAANTEAFF
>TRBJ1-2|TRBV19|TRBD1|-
TGTGCCAGTAGTGTCGACAGGGATCGAGCTAACTATGGCTACACCTTC
CASSVDRDRANYGYTF
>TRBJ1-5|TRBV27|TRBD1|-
TGTGCCAGCAGTTTAGGGACAGGACTAAATCAGCCCCAGCATTTT
CASSLGTGLNQPQHF
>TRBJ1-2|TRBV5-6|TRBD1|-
TGTGCCAGCAGCTTGCGGACAGGGGGACTCTATGGCTACACCTTC
CASSLRTGGLYGYTF
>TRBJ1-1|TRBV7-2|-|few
TGTGCCAGCAGCTTTTCAGTGAACACTGAAGCTTTCTTT
CASSFSVNTEAFF
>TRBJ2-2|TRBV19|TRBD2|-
TGTGCCAGTCGGGGGGGCGGGGAGCTGTTTTTT
CASRGGGELFF
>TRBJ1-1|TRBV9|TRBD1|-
TGTGCCAGCAGCGCCCGACAGGGGAACACTGAAGCTTTCTTT
CASSARQGNTEAFF
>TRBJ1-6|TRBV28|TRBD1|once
TGTGCCAGCAGCCGGATGGGACAGGGAGTCAGTTACCTCCACTTT
CASSRMGQGVSYLHF
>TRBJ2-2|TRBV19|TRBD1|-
TGTGCCAGTAGTGCTGGACAGGGAAGGTCCGGGGAGCTGTTTTTT
CASSAGQGRSGELFF
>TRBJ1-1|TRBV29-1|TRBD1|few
TGCAGCGTTGAAATGGCCCAGGGGGCAACTGAAGCTTTCTTT
CSVEMAQGATEAFF
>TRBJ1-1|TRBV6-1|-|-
TGTGCCAGCAATGAATATCTGTTTAGAAGCACTGAAGCTTTCTTT
CASNEYLFRSTEAFF
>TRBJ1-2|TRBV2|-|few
TGTGCCAGCAGGAGGCGGGAGGCTAACTATGGCTACACCTTC
CASRRREANYGYTF
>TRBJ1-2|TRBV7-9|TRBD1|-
TGTGCCAGCAGCTACGCACAGGGGGCGCGTGGCTACACCTTC
CASSYAQGARGYTF
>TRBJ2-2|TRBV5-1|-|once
TGCGCCAGCAGCCCGGGGACCGGGGAGCTGTTTTTT
CASSPGTGELFF
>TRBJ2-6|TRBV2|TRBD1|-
TGTGCCAGCAGTCAACAGGGGGCTGGGGCCAACGTCCTGACTTTC
CASSQQGAGANVLTF
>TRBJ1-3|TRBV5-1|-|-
TGCGCCAGCAGCTTAGGACAGTCTGGAAACACCATATATTTT
CASSLGQSGNTIYF
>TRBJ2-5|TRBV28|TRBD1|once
TGTGCCAGCAGGCACAGACAGGGTGGTATTCGAGAGACCCAGTACTTC
CASRHRQGGIRETQYF
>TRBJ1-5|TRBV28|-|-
TGTGCCAGCAGTTCCCCCCGTGAGCCCCAGCATTTT
CASSSPREPQHF
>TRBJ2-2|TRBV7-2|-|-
TGTGCCAGCAGCTCCCAAGGAACAGCCGGCACCGGGGAGCTGTTTTTT
CASSSQGTAGTGELFF
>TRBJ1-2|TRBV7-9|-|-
TGTGCCAGCAGCCCACCTCGGGGAAGGGGCTACACCTTC
CASSPPRGRGYTF
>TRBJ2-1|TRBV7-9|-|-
TGTGCCAGCAGCTTAGTTGCGGGGAATAGAATGAATGAGCAGTTCTTC
CASSLVAGNRMNEQFF
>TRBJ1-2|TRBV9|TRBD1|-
TGTGCCAGCAGCCCGAGTTTACCACAGGGGGCTGGAGGCTACACCTTC
CASSPSLPQGAGGYTF
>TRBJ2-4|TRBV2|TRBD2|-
TGTGCCAGCAGTGAAGGGGAGGGAGTCAAAAACATTCAGTACTTC
CASSEGEGVKNIQYF
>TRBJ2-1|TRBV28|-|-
TGTGCCAGCAGTAAGATCCGGGACTTAAGTGAGCAGTTCTTC
CASSKIRDLSEQFF
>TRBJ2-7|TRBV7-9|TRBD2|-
TGTGCCAGCAGCTTGGGACTAGCGGGGGTAGGAGAGCAGTACTTC
CASSLGLAGVGEQYF
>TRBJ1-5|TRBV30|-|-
TGTGCCTGGAGAGAGGATACCGAACAGCCCCAGCATTTT
CAWREDTEQPQHF
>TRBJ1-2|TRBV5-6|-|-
TGTGCCAGCAGCTTGGCGAGAGGAGCTAACTATGGCTACACCTTC
CASSLARGANYGYTF
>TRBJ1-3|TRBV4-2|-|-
TGTGCCAGCAGCCCTAACTTTAGACAATACTCTGGAAACACCATATATTTT
CASSPNFRQYSGNTIYF
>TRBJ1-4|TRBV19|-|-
TGTGCCAGTAGTATGGGCAGGGATGGGGAAAAACTGTTTTTT
CASSMGRDGEKLFF
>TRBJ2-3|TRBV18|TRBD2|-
TGTGCCAGCTCACCCACTAGCGGGGCTACAGATACGCAGTATTTT
CASSPTSGATDTQYF
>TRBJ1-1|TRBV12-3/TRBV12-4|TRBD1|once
TGTGCCAGCAGTTTGGGACAGAGGTTACAAGCTTTCTTT
CASSLGQRLQAFF
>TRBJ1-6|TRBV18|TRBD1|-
TGTGCCAGCTCACCGACAGGGACTTCACCCCTCCACTTT
CASSPTGTSPLHF
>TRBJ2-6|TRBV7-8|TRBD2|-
TGTGCCAGCAGCTCAAGCGGGGCTACTGGGGCCAACGTCCTGACTTTC
CASSSSGATGANVLTF
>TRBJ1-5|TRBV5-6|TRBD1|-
TGTGCCAGCAGCTTGGCGGACAGGGGACCCCAGCATTTT
CASSLADRGPQHF
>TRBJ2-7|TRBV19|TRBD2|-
TGTGCCAGTAGCATCGGGACTAGCGGGTCATACGAGCAGTACTTC
CASSIGTSGSYEQYF
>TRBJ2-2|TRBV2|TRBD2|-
TGTGCCAGCAGTACATTTAGCGGGTCGAACACCGGGGAGCTGTTTTTT
CASSTFSGSNTGELFF
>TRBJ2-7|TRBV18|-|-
TGTGCCAGCTCATCTTACATCACCTACGAGCAGTACTTC
CASSSYITYEQYF
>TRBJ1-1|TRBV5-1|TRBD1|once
TGCGCCAGCAGCAGTCGACAGGGGGCTAACACTGAAGCTTTCTTT
CASSSRQGANTEAFF
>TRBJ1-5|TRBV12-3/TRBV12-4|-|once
TGTGTCAGCACTGCAGGGTTCAATCAGCCCCAGCATTTT
CVSTAGFNQPQHF
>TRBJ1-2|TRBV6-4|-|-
TGTGCCAGCACACCGGGACACCCTAACTATGGCTACACCTTC
CASTPGHPNYGYTF
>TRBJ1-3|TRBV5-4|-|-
TGTGCCAGCAGCTTGAACAGTCGAAACACCATATATTTT
CASSLNSRNTIYF
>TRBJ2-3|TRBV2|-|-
TGTGCCAGCAGAGCGACAGGCAATACGCAGTATTTT
CASRATGNTQYF
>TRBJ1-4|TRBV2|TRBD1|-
TGTGCCAGCAGTAGGGACAGGGATGATGAAAAACTGTTTTTT
CASSRDRDDEKLFF
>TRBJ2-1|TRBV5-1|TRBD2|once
TGCGCCAGCAGCTTGGCGGCGGCTAGCGGGACAGTATACAATGAGCAGTTCTTC
CASSLAAASGTVYNEQFF